This T cell receptor (beta chain) derives from a study of T cells in Graves' hyperthyroidism and ophthalmopathy. CDR1 SGHTA and CDR2 FQGNSA come from the germline V gene. Trimming cost V 5 bases and J 3 bases; bases outside gene matches: 8. This CDR3 spans 15 amino acids. Active moderate-to-severe ophthalmopathy, Clinical Activity Score at least 3, NOSPECS at least 4, under 3 months' duration. This clonotype was picked up many times. Its antigen is not identified. It was RNA transcripts that yielded the amplified TCR beta CDR3 regions. The TCR CDR3 first-round RT-PCR relied on the HTBI primer set. TCRdb passed the multiplex PCR reads through MiXCR, listing each CDR3 protein once. The profile shows 550,000 to 700,000 distinct CDR3 sequences, roughly 15% of them singletons. The study, taken as a whole, reports: Also found in blood were most expanded thyroid clonotypes above 0.001.

J is TRBJ2-7 and V is TRBV7-2; 9 bases align to TRBD1. Specimen: blood. This TCR was sampled from a woman in her 40s with Graves' ophthalmopathy. As DNA, the CDR3 is TGTGCCAGCAGCGGTCTCGGGACAGGGTTCTACGAGCAGTACTTC. Translation gives CASSGLGTGFYEQYF.